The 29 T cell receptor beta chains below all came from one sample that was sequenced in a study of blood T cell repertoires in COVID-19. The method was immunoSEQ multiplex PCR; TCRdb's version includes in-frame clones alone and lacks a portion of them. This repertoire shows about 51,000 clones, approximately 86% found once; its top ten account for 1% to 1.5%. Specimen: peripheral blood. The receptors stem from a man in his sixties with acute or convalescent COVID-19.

For the CDR3, the DNA is TGCGCCAGCAGCGACGCATCGGGACAGGGTGGTGTGGGGGCCAACGTCCTGACTTTC. Its protein is CASSDASGQGGVGANVLTF. The V and J genes are TRBV5-1 and TRBJ2-6; 9 bases fit TRBD1. The V segment lost 4 bases and the J segment 4 bases; nucleotides outside the gene matches: 15. This CDR3 is 19 amino acids long. Germline-derived CDR1 and CDR2 are SGHRS and YFSETQ.

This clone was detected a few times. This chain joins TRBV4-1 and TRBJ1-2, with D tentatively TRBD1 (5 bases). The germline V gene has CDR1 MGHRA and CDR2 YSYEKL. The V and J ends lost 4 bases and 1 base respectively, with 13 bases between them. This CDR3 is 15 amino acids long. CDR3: CASSRTWRDNYGYTF. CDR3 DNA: TGCGCCAGCAGCCGGACATGGCGGGATAACTATGGCTACACCTTC.

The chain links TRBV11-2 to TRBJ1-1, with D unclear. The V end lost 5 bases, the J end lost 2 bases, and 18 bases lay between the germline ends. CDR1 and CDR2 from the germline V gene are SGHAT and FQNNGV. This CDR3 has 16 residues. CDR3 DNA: TGTGCCAGCAGCCCTGCGGGAGACGGGCGAAACACTGAAGCTTTCTTT. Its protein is CASSPAGDGRNTEAFF.

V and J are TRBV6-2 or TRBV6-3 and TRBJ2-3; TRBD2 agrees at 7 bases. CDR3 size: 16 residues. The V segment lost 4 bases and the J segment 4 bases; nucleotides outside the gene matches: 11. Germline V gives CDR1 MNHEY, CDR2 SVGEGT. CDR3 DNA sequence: TGTGCCAGCAGTTCGGGACTATTCCATGTCGCAGATACGCAGTATTTT. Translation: CASSSGLFHVADTQYF.

CDR3 coding DNA: TGTGCCAGCAGGACAGGGTACTCGGATACGCAGTATTTT. It specifies CASRTGYSDTQYF. This chain joins TRBV12-3 or TRBV12-4 and TRBJ2-3; the match to TRBD1 covers 7 bases. The J segment lost 6 bases and the V segment lost 6 bases, leaving 6 bases of the junction unmatched. CDR3 size: 13 residues.

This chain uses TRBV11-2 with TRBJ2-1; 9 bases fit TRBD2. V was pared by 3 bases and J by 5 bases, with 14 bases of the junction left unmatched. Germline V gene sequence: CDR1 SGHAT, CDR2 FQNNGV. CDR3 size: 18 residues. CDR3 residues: CASSLGAGGPSKNNEQFF. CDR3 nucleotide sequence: TGTGCCAGCAGCTTGGGCGCGGGAGGGCCATCGAAAAACAATGAGCAGTTCTTC.

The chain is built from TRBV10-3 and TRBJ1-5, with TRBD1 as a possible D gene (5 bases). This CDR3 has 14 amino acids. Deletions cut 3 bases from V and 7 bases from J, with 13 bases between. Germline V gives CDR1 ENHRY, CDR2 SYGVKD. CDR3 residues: CAISDPSRGQPQHF. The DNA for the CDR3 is TGTGCCATCAGTGACCCATCGCGGGGCCAGCCCCAGCATTTT.

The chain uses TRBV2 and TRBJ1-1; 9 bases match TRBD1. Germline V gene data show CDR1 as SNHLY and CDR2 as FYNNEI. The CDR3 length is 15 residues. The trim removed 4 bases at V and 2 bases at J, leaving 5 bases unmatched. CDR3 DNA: TGTGCCAGCAGTGCCACGGGACAGGGTAACACTGAAGCTTTCTTT. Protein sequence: CASSATGQGNTEAFF.

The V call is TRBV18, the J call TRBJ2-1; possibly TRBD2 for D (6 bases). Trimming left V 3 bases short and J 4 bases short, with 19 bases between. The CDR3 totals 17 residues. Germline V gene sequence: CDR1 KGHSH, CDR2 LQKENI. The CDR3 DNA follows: TGTGCCAGCTCACCTAAACTAGCCCGGGGGATATACAATGAGCAGTTCTTC. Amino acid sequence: CASSPKLARGIYNEQFF.

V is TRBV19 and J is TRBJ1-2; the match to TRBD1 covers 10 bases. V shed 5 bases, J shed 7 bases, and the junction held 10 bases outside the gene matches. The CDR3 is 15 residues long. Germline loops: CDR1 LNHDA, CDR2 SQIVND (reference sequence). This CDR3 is CASSSNHRDRGGYTF. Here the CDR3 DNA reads TGTGCCAGTAGTTCCAACCACCGGGACAGGGGTGGCTACACCTTC.

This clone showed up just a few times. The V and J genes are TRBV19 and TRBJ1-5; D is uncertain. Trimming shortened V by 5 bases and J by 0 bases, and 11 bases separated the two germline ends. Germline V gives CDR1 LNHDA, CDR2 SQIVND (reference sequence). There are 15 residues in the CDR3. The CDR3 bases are TGTGCCAGTAGTCCTTCCCTTTATAGCAATCAGCCCCAGCATTTT. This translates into CASSPSLYSNQPQHF.

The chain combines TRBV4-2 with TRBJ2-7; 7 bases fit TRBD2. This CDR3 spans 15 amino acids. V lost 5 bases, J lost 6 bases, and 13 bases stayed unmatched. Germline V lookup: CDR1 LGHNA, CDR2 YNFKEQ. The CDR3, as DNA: TGTGCCAGCAGCTCAACCGGGACTACCCTACGCGAGCAGTACTTC. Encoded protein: CASSSTGTTLREQYF.

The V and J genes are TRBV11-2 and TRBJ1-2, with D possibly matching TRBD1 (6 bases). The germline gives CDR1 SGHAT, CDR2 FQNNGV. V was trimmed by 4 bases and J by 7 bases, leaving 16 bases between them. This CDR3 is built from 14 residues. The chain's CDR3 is CASSSGDTFGGYTF. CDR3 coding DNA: TGTGCCAGCAGCTCTGGGGACACCTTCGGTGGCTACACCTTC.

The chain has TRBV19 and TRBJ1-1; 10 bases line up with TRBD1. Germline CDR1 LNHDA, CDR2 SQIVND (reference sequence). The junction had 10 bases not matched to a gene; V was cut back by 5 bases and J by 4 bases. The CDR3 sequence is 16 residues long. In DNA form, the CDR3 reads TGTGCCAGTAGTCCCAGGACAGGGGGATGGGGCACTGAAGCTTTCTTT. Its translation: CASSPRTGGWGTEAFF. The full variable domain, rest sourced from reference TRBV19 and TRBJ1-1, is DGGITQSPKYLFRKEGQNVTLSCEQNLNHDAMYWYRQDPGQGLRLIYYSQIVNDFQKGDIAEGYSVSREKKESFPLTVTSAQKNPTAFYLCASSPRTGGWGTEAFFGQGTRLTVV.

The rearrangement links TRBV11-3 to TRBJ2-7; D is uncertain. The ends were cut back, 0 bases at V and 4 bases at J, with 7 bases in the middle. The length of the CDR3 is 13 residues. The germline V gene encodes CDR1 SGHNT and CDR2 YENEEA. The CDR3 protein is CASSLEAGYEQYF. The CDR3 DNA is TGTGCCAGCAGCTTAGAGGCCGGGTACGAGCAGTACTTC.

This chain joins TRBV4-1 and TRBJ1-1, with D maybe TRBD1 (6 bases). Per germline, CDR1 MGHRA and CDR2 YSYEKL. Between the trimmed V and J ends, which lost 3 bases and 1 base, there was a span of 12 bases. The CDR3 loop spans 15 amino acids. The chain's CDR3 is CASSHVPGQNTEAFF. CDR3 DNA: TGCGCCAGCAGCCATGTACCGGGACAGAACACTGAAGCTTTCTTT.

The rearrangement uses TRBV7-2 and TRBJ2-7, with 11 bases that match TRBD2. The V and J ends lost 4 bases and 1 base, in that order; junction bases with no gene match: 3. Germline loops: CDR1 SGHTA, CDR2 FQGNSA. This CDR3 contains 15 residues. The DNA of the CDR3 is TGTGCCAGCAGCTACACTAGCGGGGGTTCCTACGAGCAGTACTTC. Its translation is CASSYTSGGSYEQYF.

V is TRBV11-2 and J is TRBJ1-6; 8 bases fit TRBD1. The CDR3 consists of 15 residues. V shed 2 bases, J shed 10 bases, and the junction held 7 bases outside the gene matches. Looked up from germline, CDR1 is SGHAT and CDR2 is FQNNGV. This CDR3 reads CASSLLTGARSPLHF. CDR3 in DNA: TGTGCCAGCAGCTTACTGACAGGGGCGAGGTCACCCCTCCACTTT.

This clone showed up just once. The CDR3 DNA sequence: TGTGCCAGCAGTCCCCAGACAGAAATTAACACTGAAGCTTTCTTT. This encodes CASSPQTEINTEAFF. This chain connects TRBV28 to TRBJ1-1; a possible D gene is TRBD1 (5 bases). V was clipped by 5 bases and J by 2 bases, with 15 bases between them. The germline V gene encodes CDR1 MDHEN and CDR2 SYDVKM. The CDR3 is 15 amino acids.

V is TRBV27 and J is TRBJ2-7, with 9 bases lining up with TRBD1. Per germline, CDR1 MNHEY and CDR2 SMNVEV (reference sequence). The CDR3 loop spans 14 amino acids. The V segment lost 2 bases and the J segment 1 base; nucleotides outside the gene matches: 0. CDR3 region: CASSLGTGSYEQYF. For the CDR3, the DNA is TGTGCCAGCAGTTTAGGGACAGGGTCCTACGAGCAGTACTTC.

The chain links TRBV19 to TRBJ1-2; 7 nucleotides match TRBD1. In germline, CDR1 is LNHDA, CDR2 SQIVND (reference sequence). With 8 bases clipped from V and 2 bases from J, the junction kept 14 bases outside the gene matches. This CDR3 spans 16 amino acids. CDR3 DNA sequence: TGTGCCAGTGGGGGGCCCCGGGACAGAGTCAACTATGGCTACACCTTC. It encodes CASGGPRDRVNYGYTF.

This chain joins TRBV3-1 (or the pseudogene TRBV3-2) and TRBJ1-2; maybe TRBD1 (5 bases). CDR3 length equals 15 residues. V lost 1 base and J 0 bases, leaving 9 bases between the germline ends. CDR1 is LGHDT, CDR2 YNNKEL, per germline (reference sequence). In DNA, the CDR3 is TGTGCCAGCAGCCAAGCCACAGGAGCTAACTATGGCTACACCTTC. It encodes CASSQATGANYGYTF.

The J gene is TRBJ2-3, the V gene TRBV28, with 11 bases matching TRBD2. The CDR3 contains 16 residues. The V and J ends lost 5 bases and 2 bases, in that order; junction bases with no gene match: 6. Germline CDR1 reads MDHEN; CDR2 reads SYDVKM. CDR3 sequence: CASSQLAGGSTDTQYF. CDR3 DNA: TGTGCCAGCAGTCAATTAGCGGGAGGGTCCACAGATACGCAGTATTTT.

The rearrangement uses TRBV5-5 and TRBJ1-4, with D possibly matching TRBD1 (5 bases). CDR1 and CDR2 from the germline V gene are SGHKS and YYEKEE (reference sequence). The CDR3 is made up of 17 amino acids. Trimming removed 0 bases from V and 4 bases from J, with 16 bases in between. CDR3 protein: CASSLAAGGRGNEKLFF. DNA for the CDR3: TGTGCCAGCAGCTTGGCTGCGGGGGGAAGGGGTAATGAAAAACTGTTTTTT.

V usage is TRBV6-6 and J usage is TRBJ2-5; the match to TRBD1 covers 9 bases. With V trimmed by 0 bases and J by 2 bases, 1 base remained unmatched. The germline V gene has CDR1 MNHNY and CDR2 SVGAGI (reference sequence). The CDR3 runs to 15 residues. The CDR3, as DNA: TGTGCCAGCAGTTACTCCGGACAGGGGCAAGAGACCCAGTACTTC. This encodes CASSYSGQGQETQYF.

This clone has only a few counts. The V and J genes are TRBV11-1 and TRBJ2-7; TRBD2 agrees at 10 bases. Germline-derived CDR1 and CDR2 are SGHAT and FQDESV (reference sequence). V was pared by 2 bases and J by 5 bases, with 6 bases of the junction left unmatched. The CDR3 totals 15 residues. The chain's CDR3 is CASSLSLLAGDEQYF. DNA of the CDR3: TGTGCCAGCAGCTTAAGCTTGCTAGCGGGAGACGAGCAGTACTTC.

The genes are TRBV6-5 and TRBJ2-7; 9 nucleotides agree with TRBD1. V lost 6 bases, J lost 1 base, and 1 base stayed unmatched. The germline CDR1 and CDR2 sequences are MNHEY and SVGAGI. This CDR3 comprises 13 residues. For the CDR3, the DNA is TGTGCCAGCAGACAGGGGGCATCCTACGAGCAGTACTTC. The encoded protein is CASRQGASYEQYF.

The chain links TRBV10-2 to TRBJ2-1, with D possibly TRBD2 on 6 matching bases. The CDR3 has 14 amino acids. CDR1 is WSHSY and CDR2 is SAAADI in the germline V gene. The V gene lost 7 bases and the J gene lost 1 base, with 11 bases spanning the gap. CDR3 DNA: TGCGCCAGCACCCGACTAGATTCCTACAATGAGCAGTTCTTC. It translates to CASTRLDSYNEQFF.

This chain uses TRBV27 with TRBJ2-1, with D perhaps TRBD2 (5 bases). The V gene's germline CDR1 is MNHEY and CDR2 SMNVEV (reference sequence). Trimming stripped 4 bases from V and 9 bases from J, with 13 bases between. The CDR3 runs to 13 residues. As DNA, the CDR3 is TGTGCCAGCAGTTCACCCCCGGCGGGTGAGCAGTTCTTC. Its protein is CASSSPPAGEQFF.